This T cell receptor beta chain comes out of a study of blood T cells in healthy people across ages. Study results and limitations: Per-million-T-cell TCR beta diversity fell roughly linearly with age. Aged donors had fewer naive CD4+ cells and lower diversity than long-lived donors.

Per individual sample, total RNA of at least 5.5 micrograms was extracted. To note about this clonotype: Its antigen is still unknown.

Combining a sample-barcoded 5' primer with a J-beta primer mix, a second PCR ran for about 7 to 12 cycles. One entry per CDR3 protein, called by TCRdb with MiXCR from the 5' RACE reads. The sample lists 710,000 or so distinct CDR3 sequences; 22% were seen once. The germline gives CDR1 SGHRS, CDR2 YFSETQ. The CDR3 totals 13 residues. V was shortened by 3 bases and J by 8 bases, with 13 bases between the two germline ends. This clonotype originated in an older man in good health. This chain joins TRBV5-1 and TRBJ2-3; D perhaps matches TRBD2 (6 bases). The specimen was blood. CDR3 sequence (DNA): TGCGCCAGCAGCTCGGGACTCCCTGGTACGCAGTATTTT. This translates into CASSSGLPGTQYF.